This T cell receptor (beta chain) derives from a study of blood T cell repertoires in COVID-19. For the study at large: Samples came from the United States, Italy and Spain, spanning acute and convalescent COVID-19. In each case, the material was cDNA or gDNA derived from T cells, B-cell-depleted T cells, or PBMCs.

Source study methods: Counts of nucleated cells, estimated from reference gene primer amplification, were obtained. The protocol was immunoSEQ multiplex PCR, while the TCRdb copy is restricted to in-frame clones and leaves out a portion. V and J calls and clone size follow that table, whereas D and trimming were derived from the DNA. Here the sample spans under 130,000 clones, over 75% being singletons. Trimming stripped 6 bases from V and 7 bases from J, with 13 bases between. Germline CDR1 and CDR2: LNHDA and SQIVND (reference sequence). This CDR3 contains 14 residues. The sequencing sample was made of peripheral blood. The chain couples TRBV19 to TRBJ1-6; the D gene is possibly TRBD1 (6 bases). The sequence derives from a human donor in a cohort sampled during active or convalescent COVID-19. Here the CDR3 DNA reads TGTGCCAGTAGACCAGACAGGCACAATTCACCCCTCCACTTT. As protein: CASRPDRHNSPLHF.